This TCR beta chain was captured in a study of Graves' ophthalmopathy and Graves' hyperthyroidism. Study context: Specimen type is peripheral blood, obtained at initial diagnosis before any treatment.

Using RNA transcripts, the TCR beta CDR3 regions were amplified. In the first round, RT-PCR was carried out with HTBI primers, and a multiplex PCR formed the second round. TCRdb re-called the multiplex PCR reads through MiXCR, storing one row per CDR3 protein. The profile shows tens of thousands of distinct CDR3 sequences, about 50% of them singletons. The CDR3 consists of 14 residues. The germline V and J ends were trimmed by 7 bases and 0 bases, with 11 bases remaining between them. Germline lookup yields CDR1 SEHNR and CDR2 FQNEAQ (reference sequence). Moderate-to-severe activity, CAS at least 3, NOSPECS at least 4 and duration under 3 months characterized donors with ophthalmopathy. Clinicians diagnosed using symptoms, serum thyroxine, TRAb, thyroid ultrasound and orbital computed tomography. The PBMCs originated from more than 7.5 ml of fresh peripheral blood. By share, this clonotype ranks as medium-sized.

The rearrangement joins TRBV7-9 to TRBJ2-3; perhaps TRBD1 as D (5 bases). This clonotype was obtained from an adult man with Graves' ophthalmopathy. The sequenced sample consisted of peripheral blood. CDR3 protein: CASITTGSTDTQYF. The CDR3 nucleotides are TGTGCCAGCATAACTACAGGTAGCACAGATACGCAGTATTTT. The full variable domain, with the rest looked up from reference TRBV7-9 and TRBJ2-3, is DTGVSQNPRHKITKRGQNVTFRCDPISEHNRLYWYRQTLGQGPEFLTYFQNEAQLEKSRLLSDRFSAERPKGSFSTLEIQRTEQGDSAMYLCASITTGSTDTQYFGPGTRLTVL.